This TCR beta chain was sequenced for a study of T-cell memory formation after mild COVID-19. Overall study context: TCR clustering was largely donor specific. Study-level results: Pre-infection memory carried some responding clones, suggesting that cross-reactive memory joined. Mostly located in CM and EM were contracting CD4+ clones, with contracting CD8+ clones located in EMRA. The authors left the SARS-CoV-2 specificity of second-wave clones peaking on day 37 unconfirmed.

TCRdb itself ran the 5' RACE reads through MiXCR, one entry per CDR3 protein. The sample records a few hundred thousand distinct CDR3 sequences, around 27% being singletons. As to this clonotype: Its antigen is unidentified.

The CDR3 is 12 amino acids. V was trimmed by 0 bases and J by 9 bases, leaving 7 bases between them. CDR1 SGHRS and CDR2 YFSETQ come from the germline V gene. The specimen was PBMCs or a T cell subset sorted from them (not recorded which). This TCR came from an adult woman who had mild COVID-19 (a few samples of this study predate the infection). Cell type and time point are not known. This chain links TRBV5-1 with TRBJ2-1; D ambiguous. The DNA for the CDR3 is TGCGCCAGCAGCTTGGGTAACCTTGAGCAGTTCTTC. Its protein product is CASSLGNLEQFF.